The clone carrying this T cell receptor (beta chain) showed up just a few times. The sample is drawn from a study of spatial heterogeneity in lung cancer. Study-level information: Combinations of a unique TCR and a UMI were tallied in raw reads, and on average each appeared more than ten times.

MiXCR, run by TCRdb on the 5' RACE reads, gives a single entry per CDR3 protein. The sample gives around 87,000 distinct CDR3 sequences, about 12% of which show up once; 35% to 45% is in the top ten. Time point here: sample taken at primary tumor resection. Whole RNA obtained from tumor, nontumor lung or frozen PBMC underwent sequencing without sorting. Source: PBMCs, taken at surgery. The sequence was collected from a male donor with early-stage non-small cell lung cancer.

The CDR3 region is CASSRKTSERRLVKNIQYF. As DNA, the CDR3 is TGCGCCAGCAGCCGCAAAACCTCTGAACGGCGTTTAGTCAAAAACATTCAGTACTTC. The chain has TRBV4-3 and TRBJ2-4; no clear D. Germline loops: CDR1 LGHNA, CDR2 YSLEER. This CDR3 has 19 amino acids. V gave up 4 bases and J gave up 3 bases, with 25 bases separating them.